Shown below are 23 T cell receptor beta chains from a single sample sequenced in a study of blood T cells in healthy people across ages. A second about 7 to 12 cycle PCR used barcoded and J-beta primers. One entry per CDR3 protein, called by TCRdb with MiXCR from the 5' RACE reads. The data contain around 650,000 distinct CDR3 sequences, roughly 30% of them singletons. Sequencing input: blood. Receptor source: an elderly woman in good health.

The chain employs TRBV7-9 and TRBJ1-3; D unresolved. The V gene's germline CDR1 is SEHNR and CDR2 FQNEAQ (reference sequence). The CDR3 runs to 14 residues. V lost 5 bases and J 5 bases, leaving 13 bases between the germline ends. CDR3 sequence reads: CASSKSFERNTIYF. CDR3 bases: TGTGCCAGCAGCAAATCGTTTGAGAGAAACACCATATATTTT. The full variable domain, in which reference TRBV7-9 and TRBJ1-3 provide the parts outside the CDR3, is DTGVSQNPRHKITKRGQNVTFRCDPISEHNRLYWYRQTLGQGPEFLTYFQNEAQLEKSRLLSDRFSAERPKGSFSTLEIQRTEQGDSAMYLCASSKSFERNTIYFGEGSWLTVV.

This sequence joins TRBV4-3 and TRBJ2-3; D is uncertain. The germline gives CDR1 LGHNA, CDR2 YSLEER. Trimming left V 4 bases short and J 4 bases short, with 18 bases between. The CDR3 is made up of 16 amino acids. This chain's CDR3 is CASSRVGSNPSDTQYF. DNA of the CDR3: TGCGCCAGCAGCCGAGTAGGCTCAAATCCGTCAGATACGCAGTATTTT.

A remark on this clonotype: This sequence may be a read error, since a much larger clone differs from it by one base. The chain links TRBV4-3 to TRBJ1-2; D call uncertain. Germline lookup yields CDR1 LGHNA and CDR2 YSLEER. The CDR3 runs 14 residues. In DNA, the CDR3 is TGCGCCAGCAGCCAAGAAATAAGTGGCTATGGCTGCACCTTC. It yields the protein CASSQEISGYGCTF.

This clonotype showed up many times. CDR3 in amino acids: CASSLGPGNIQYF. The CDR3 nucleotides are TGTGCCAGCAGCCTCGGACCAGGGAACATTCAGTACTTC. The gene calls are TRBV7-2 and TRBJ2-4; maybe TRBD1 (5 bases). V lost 5 bases to trimming and J lost 7 bases, with 12 bases between them. Germline V gene lookup returns CDR1 SGHTA and CDR2 FQGNSA. The length of the CDR3 is 13 residues.

CDR3 DNA sequence: TGTGCCAGCAGCCCCAGGTGGAATGAGCAGTTCTTC. Translation gives CASSPRWNEQFF. The chain recombines TRBV7-2 with TRBJ2-1; D call uncertain. The CDR3 sequence is 12 residues long. Germline V gives CDR1 SGHTA, CDR2 FQGNSA. V was cut by 5 bases and J by 7 bases, with 9 bases left in between.

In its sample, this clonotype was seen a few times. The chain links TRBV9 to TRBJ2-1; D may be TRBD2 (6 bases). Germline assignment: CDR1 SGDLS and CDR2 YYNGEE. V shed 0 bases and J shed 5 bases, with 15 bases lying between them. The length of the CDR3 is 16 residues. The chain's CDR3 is CASSVEVGGPHNEQFF. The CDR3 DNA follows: TGTGCCAGCAGCGTAGAGGTGGGGGGACCCCACAATGAGCAGTTCTTC.

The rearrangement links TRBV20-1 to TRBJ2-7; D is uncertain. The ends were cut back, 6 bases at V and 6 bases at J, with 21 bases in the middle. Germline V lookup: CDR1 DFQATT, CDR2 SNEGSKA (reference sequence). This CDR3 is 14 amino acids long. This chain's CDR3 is CSAPRLRKGIEQYF. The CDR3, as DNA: TGCAGTGCCCCCCGGCTCAGGAAGGGTATCGAGCAGTACTTC.

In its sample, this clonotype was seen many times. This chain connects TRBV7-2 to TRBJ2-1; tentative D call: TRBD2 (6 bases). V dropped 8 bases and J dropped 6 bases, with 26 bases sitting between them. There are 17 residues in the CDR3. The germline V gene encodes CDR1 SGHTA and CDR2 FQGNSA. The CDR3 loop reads CASQFSSGRPIPNEQFF. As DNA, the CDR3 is TGTGCCAGCCAATTCTCGTCCGGGAGACCTATACCCAATGAGCAGTTCTTC.

CDR3 in amino acids: CASSAGLAGAYNEQFF. CDR3 nucleotide sequence: TGTGCCAGCAGCGCGGGACTAGCGGGGGCGTACAATGAGCAGTTCTTC. The chain uses TRBV9 and TRBJ2-1; TRBD2 matches at 14 bases. The CDR3 covers 16 residues. CDR1 is SGDLS, CDR2 YYNGEE, per germline. After removal of 3 bases from V and 4 bases from J, the junction contained 3 bases not matched to a gene.

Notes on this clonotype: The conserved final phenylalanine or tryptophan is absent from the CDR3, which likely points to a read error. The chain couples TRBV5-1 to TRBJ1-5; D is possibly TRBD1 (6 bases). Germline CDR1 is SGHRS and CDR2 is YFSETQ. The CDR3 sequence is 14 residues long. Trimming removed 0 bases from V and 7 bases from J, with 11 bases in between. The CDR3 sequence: CASSLVQGQQPQHC. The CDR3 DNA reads TGCGCCAGCAGCTTGGTACAGGGCCAACAGCCCCAGCATTGT.

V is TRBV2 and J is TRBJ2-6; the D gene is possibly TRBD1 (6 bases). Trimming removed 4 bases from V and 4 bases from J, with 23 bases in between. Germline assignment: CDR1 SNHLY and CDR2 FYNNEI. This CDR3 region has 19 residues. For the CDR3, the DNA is TGTGCCAGCAGTGGAACCTTGGACAGCCTCTGGAGAGGGGCCAACGTCCTGACTTTC. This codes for CASSGTLDSLWRGANVLTF.

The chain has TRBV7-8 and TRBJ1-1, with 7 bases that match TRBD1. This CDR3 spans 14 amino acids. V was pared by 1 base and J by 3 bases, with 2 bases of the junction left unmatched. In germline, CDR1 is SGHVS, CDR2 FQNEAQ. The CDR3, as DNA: TGTGCCAGCAGCTTAGTCGACAGGGACACTGAAGCTTTCTTT. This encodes CASSLVDRDTEAFF.

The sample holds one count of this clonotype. Here the CDR3 reads CASSLVAGQNTGELFF. For the CDR3, the DNA is TGCGCCAGCAGCTTGGTAGCAGGCCAAAACACCGGGGAGCTGTTTTTT. The chain combines TRBV5-1 with TRBJ2-2; D call uncertain. The CDR3 consists of 16 residues. Germline V gene data show CDR1 as SGHRS and CDR2 as YFSETQ. Trimming left V 0 bases short and J 2 bases short, with 11 bases between.

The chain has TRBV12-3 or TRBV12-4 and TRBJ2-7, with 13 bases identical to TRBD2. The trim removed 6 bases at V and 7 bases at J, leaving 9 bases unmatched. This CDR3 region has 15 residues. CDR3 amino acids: CASSPGLAGLGEQYF. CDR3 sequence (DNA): TGTGCCAGCAGCCCGGGACTAGCGGGATTAGGGGAGCAGTACTTC.

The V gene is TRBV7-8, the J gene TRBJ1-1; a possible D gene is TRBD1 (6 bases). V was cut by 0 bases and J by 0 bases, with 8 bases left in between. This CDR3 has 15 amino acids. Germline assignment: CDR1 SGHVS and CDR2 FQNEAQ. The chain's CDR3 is CASSLARGLNTEAFF. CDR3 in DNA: TGTGCCAGCAGCTTAGCGCGGGGGCTGAACACTGAAGCTTTCTTT.

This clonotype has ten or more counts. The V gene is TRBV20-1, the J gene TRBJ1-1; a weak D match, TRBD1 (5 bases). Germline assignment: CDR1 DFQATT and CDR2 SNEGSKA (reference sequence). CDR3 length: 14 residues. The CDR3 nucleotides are TGCAGCGGTGGCGGGGGACGTATGAACACTGAAGCTTTCTTT. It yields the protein CSGGGGRMNTEAFF.

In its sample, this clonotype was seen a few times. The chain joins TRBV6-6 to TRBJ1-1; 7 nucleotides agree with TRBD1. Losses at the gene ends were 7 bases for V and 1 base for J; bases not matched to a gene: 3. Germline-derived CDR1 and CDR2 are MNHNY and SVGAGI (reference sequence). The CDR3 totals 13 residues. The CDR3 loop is CASIQGGNTEAFF. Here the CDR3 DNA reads TGTGCCAGCATCCAGGGGGGGAACACTGAAGCTTTCTTT.

The chain's CDR3 is CASSLALRLTYYEQYF. CDR3 in DNA: TGTGCCAGCAGTTTAGCGCTGAGGTTAACCTACTACGAGCAGTACTTC. The J gene is TRBJ2-7, the V gene TRBV12-3 or TRBV12-4; D not certain. This CDR3 is built from 16 residues. V was pared by 0 bases and J by 3 bases, with 15 bases between.

The CDR3 sequence is CASSGEEVNSPLHF. The CDR3 region has the DNA TGTGCCAGCAGCGGAGAAGAGGTAAATTCACCCCTCCACTTT. The rearrangement links TRBV9 to TRBJ1-6; D is undetermined. Germline CDR1 reads SGDLS; CDR2 reads YYNGEE. The length of the CDR3 is 14 residues. V dropped 3 bases and J dropped 7 bases, with 11 bases sitting between them.

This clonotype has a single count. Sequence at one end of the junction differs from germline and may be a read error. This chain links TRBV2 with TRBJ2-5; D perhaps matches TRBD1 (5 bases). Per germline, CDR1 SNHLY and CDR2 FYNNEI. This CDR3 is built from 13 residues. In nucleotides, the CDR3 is TGTGCCAGCGGTGACAGCCGTGTGTTGACCCAGTACTTC. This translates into CASGDSRVLTQYF.

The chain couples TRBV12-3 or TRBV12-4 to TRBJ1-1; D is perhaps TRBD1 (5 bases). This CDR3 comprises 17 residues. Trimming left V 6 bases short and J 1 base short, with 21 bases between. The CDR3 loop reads CASRNSRWGWRNTEAFF. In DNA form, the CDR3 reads TGTGCCAGCAGAAACTCTCGGTGGGGGTGGAGGAACACTGAAGCTTTCTTT.

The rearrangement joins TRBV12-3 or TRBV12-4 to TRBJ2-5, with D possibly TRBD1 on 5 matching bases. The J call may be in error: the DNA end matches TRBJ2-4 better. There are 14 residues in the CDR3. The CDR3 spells CASAAFRQKNIQYF. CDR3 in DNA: TGTGCCAGCGCCGCCTTCAGACAGAAAAACATTCAGTACTTC.

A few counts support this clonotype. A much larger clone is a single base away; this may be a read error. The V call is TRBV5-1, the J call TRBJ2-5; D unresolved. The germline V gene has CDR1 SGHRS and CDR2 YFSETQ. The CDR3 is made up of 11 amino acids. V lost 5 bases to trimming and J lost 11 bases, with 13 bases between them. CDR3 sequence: CASSSTLEQYF. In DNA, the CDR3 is TGCGCCAGCAGTTCGACTCTGGAGCAGTACTTC.